One and the same sample provided the 14 T cell receptor beta chains below, sequenced in a study of blood T cells in healthy people across ages. A J-beta primer mix and a sample-barcoded 5' primer were used in a second PCR of about 7 to 12 cycles. A single record per CDR3 protein comes from TCRdb applying MiXCR to the 5' RACE reads. The table has 730,000 or so distinct CDR3 sequences, more than 40% seen once. The material sequenced was blood. All receptors come from a woman aged 55-69 years in good health.

The gene calls are TRBV12-3 or TRBV12-4 and TRBJ2-7, with 8 nucleotides matching TRBD2. V lost 1 base, J lost 0 bases, and 14 bases stayed unmatched. There are 19 residues in the CDR3. The CDR3 nucleotides read TGTGCCAGCAGTTTAGGGGGGGCTAGCGGGCGACCTATCTCCTACGAGCAGTACTTC. It encodes CASSLGGASGRPISYEQYF.

This clonotype was recorded once. The CDR3 region is CASSPRPAPGLNTEAFF. CDR3 nucleotide sequence: TGTGCCAGCAGCCCCCGCCCAGCACCGGGATTGAACACTGAAGCTTTCTTT. The chain employs TRBV7-9 and TRBJ1-1, with D uncertain. The CDR3 is 17 amino acids. CDR1 is SEHNR, CDR2 FQNEAQ, per germline (reference sequence). The V gene lost 5 bases and the J gene lost 0 bases, with 19 bases spanning the gap. Together with reference TRBV7-9 and TRBJ1-1, the CDR3 gives the full variable domain: DTGVSQNPRHKITKRGQNVTFRCDPISEHNRLYWYRQTLGQGPEFLTYFQNEAQLEKSRLLSDRFSAERPKGSFSTLEIQRTEQGDSAMYLCASSPRPAPGLNTEAFFGQGTRLTVV.

The rearrangement joins TRBV20-1 to TRBJ2-5, with 9 bases lining up with TRBD1. Germline lookup yields CDR1 DFQATT and CDR2 SNEGSKA (reference sequence). V lost 0 bases to trimming and J lost 11 bases; unmatched junction nucleotides: 13. CDR3 length: 15 amino acids. The CDR3 DNA follows: TGCAGTGCTAGAGATAGAAAGACAGGGGGGCATGAGCAGTACTTC. Its translation: CSARDRKTGGHEQYF.

The gene calls are TRBV20-1 and TRBJ2-7; 7 bases fit TRBD2. The V and J ends lost 6 bases and 4 bases, in that order; junction bases with no gene match: 15. The length of the CDR3 is 15 residues. Germline V gives CDR1 DFQATT, CDR2 SNEGSKA (reference sequence). CDR3 coding DNA: TGCAGTGCCCGATCGGCAAGCGGAGCGGGATACGAGCAGTACTTC. It translates to CSARSASGAGYEQYF.

This clonotype has just a few counts. The rearrangement joins TRBV20-1 to TRBJ2-6; D might be TRBD1 (6 bases). The V end lost 4 bases, the J end lost 0 bases, and 13 bases lay between the germline ends. Germline CDR1 is DFQATT and CDR2 is SNEGSKA (reference sequence). This CDR3 spans 16 amino acids. CDR3 sequence (DNA): TGCAGTGCTACAGGGGACGGACCCTCTGGGGCCAACGTCCTGACTTTC. The encoded protein is CSATGDGPSGANVLTF.

This clonotype was recorded a few times. The gene calls are TRBV10-3 and TRBJ1-1, with D tentatively TRBD1 (5 bases). Germline V gives CDR1 ENHRY, CDR2 SYGVKD. Between the trimmed V and J ends, which lost 1 base and 5 bases, there was a span of 11 bases. CDR3 length equals 14 residues. CDR3 bases: TGTGCCATCAGTGAGTTGGAGGGGAATACTGAAGCTTTCTTT. This translates into CAISELEGNTEAFF.

The chain carries TRBV7-2 and TRBJ2-4, with 14 bases lining up with TRBD2. The CDR3 length is 17 residues. With V trimmed by 4 bases and J by 9 bases, 11 bases remained unmatched. Germline CDR1 reads SGHTA; CDR2 reads FQGNSA. CDR3 DNA sequence: TGTGCCAGCAGCTCCTCCGGACTAGCGGGAGGTTATACCATTCAGTACTTC. It codes for CASSSSGLAGGYTIQYF.

The V and J genes are TRBV4-3 and TRBJ2-1; TRBD2 might be the D (5 bases). V was pared by 4 bases and J by 10 bases, with 23 bases between. This CDR3 has 16 amino acids. CDR1 is LGHNA and CDR2 is YSLEER in the germline V gene. The CDR3 region has the DNA TGCGCCAGCAGCCGAAGTGTGTCAGGACTCTCCTACGAGCAGTTCTTC. Residues: CASSRSVSGLSYEQFF.

Only a few counts were recorded for this clonotype. The rearrangement uses TRBV9 and TRBJ2-5; D is unresolved. Deletions cut 0 bases from V and 3 bases from J, with 3 bases between. This CDR3 region has 12 residues. The germline V gene has CDR1 SGDLS and CDR2 YYNGEE. This CDR3 reads CASSVDEETQYF. The CDR3 coding sequence is TGTGCCAGCAGCGTAGACGAAGAGACCCAGTACTTC.

This clonotype was seen ten or more times. The chain has TRBV25-1 and TRBJ1-1, with 10 positions matching TRBD1. V lost 5 bases and J lost 5; bases outside the gene matches: 2. The length of the CDR3 is 13 residues. CDR1 is MGHDK and CDR2 is SYGVNS in the germline V gene. This CDR3 is CASSWTGGTEAFF. The CDR3 DNA reads as TGTGCCAGCAGTTGGACAGGGGGAACTGAAGCTTTCTTT.

This clonotype occurred a few times. The genes are TRBV5-1 and TRBJ2-7, with 7 bases matching TRBD2. CDR1 SGHRS and CDR2 YFSETQ come from the germline V gene. V was clipped by 4 bases and J by 6 bases; unmatched bases: 7. The CDR3 extends over 13 amino acids. CDR3 coding DNA: TGCGCCAGCAGCCAACTAGCGTTATCCGAGCAGTACTTC. It encodes CASSQLALSEQYF.

This clonotype turned up a few times. V and J are TRBV12-3 or TRBV12-4 and TRBJ2-7, with a tentative D call TRBD2 (6 bases). The CDR3 runs 14 residues. Trimming cost V 6 bases and J 2 bases, with 14 bases left between them. CDR3 DNA sequence: TGTGCCAGCAGGCCTAGCGAAATTCCCTACGAGCAGTACTTC. Protein sequence: CASRPSEIPYEQYF.

Many counts were recorded for this clonotype. The rearrangement uses TRBV25-1 and TRBJ1-2; 9 nucleotides match TRBD1. V trimming: 6 bases; J trimming: 2 bases; junction bases outside the gene matches: 1. The CDR3 is 13 residues long. Germline V gene sequence: CDR1 MGHDK, CDR2 SYGVNS. The CDR3 sequence is CASRTGGNYGYTF. Written as DNA, the CDR3 is TGTGCCAGCAGGACAGGGGGAAACTATGGCTACACCTTC.

This clonotype was seen a few times. V gene TRBV5-1 combines with J gene TRBJ2-5; a weak D match, TRBD2 (5 bases). The V end lost 0 bases, the J end lost 2 bases, and 11 bases lay between the germline ends. Germline assignment: CDR1 SGHRS and CDR2 YFSETQ. The length of the CDR3 is 15 residues. DNA for the CDR3: TGCGCCAGCAGCTTGGGGACTCTCAGTCAAGAGACCCAGTACTTC. Its translation: CASSLGTLSQETQYF.